The rows below give T cell receptor beta chains drawn from one sample of a study of monozygotic twins with cystic fibrosis. Sequencing used immunoSEQ multiplex PCR; TCRdb keeps in-frame clones, though not all of them. The table has 25,000 to 30,000 clones, about nine tenths seen once; the top ten hold about 0.51%. The specimen sequenced was blood. All receptors come from a girl aged 2 to 10 with cystic fibrosis. Each CDR3 is given with its conserved first and last residue. The D gene is left open where the match is weak. Some rows mark clone size as missing; the rest say once, few, many or name a class of expanded clone.

D: NA
J: TRBJ2-7
V: TRBV6-5
size: NA
DNA: TGTGCCAGCAGTTACTCGATCAGCTACGAGCAGTACTTC
CDR3: CASSYSISYEQYF

D: TRBD1
J: TRBJ2-2
V: TRBV6-1
size: NA
DNA: TGTGCCAGCAGAGAATATGGGACAGGGGTGAACACCGGGGAGCTGTTTTTT
CDR3: CASREYGTGVNTGELFF

D: TRBD2
J: TRBJ2-4
V: TRBV13
size: NA
DNA: TGTGCCAGCAGCGTGGGCGGGGGACTGGACATTCAGTACTTC
CDR3: CASSVGGGLDIQYF

D: NA
J: TRBJ2-2
V: TRBV15
size: NA
DNA: TGTGCCACCAGCAGACAGGGTTCGAACACCGGGGAGCTGTTTTTT
CDR3: CATSRQGSNTGELFF

D: NA
J: TRBJ1-1
V: TRBV27
size: once
DNA: TGTGCCAGCAGTCAAAGGACAGCTTATGAAGCTTTCTTT
CDR3: CASSQRTAYEAFF

D: TRBD2
J: TRBJ2-5
V: TRBV4-1
size: NA
DNA: TGCGCCAGCAGCCAAGGACACCTCTTGGCGGGGGGGGAGACCCAGTACTTC
CDR3: CASSQGHLLAGGETQYF

D: NA
J: TRBJ2-3
V: TRBV6-6
size: NA
DNA: TGTGCCGGCAAACGGTCCGTCACAGATACGCAGTATTTT
CDR3: CAGKRSVTDTQYF

D: TRBD2
J: TRBJ2-1
V: TRBV2
size: NA
DNA: TGTGCCAGCAGGCGGGGGGACTACAATGAGCAGTTCTTC
CDR3: CASRRGDYNEQFF

D: TRBD1
J: TRBJ2-7
V: TRBV5-6
size: NA
DNA: TGTGCCAGCAGCTTGAGATGGAGACAGGGGGCCTCCTACGAGCAGTACTTC
CDR3: CASSLRWRQGASYEQYF

D: TRBD1
J: TRBJ2-1
V: TRBV7-9
size: NA
DNA: TGTGCCAGCAGCCCCGGATACAGGGGGGCTTACAATGAGCAGTTCTTC
CDR3: CASSPGYRGAYNEQFF

D: NA
J: TRBJ2-2
V: TRBV6-4
size: NA
DNA: TGTGCCAGCAGTGACTCCCATTTGGGGGCCGGGGAGCTGTTTTTT
CDR3: CASSDSHLGAGELFF

D: NA
J: TRBJ2-7
V: TRBV19
size: once
DNA: TGTGCCAGTAGTTTCCAAAGGGGGATCTACGAGCAGTACTTC
CDR3: CASSFQRGIYEQYF

D: NA
J: TRBJ1-3
V: TRBV11-3
size: NA
DNA: TGTGCCAGCAGCCCGGGCCCTTCTGGAAACACCATATATTTT
CDR3: CASSPGPSGNTIYF

D: TRBD1
J: TRBJ1-5
V: TRBV4-2
size: NA
DNA: TGTGCCAGCAGCCAAAGAGCCGGGACAGGGGCAGGCAATCAGCCCCAGCATTTT
CDR3: CASSQRAGTGAGNQPQHF

D: TRBD1
J: TRBJ2-5
V: TRBV7-2
size: NA
DNA: TGTGCCAGCAGCCCAAGGACAGGGGAGCAAGAGACCCAGTACTTC
CDR3: CASSPRTGEQETQYF

D: NA
J: TRBJ2-3
V: TRBV13
size: NA
DNA: TGTGCCAGCAGCTTAGGTACTAGCCACGCAGATACGCAGTATTTT
CDR3: CASSLGTSHADTQYF

D: NA
J: TRBJ2-5
V: TRBV30
size: NA
DNA: TGTGCCTGGAGTGTACTGAGGGAGACCCAGTACTTC
CDR3: CAWSVLRETQYF

D: TRBD2
J: TRBJ2-5
V: TRBV9
size: NA
DNA: TGTGCCAGCAGCGCCACTAGCGGGCTCCACGAGACCCAGTACTTC
CDR3: CASSATSGLHETQYF

D: NA
J: TRBJ2-1
V: TRBV5-1
size: NA
DNA: TGCGCCAGCAGCTTGCGTTGGCAGGGGACCAATGAGCAGTTCTTC
CDR3: CASSLRWQGTNEQFF

D: NA
J: TRBJ2-1
V: TRBV6-6
size: once
DNA: TGTGCCAGCAGTTACTCTGAAAGAAGGGGGAACAATGAGCAGTTCTTC
CDR3: CASSYSERRGNNEQFF

D: TRBD1
J: TRBJ1-5
V: TRBV19
size: NA
DNA: TGTGCCAGTCAGGGGGCAAATCAGCCCCAGCATTTT
CDR3: CASQGANQPQHF

D: TRBD2
J: TRBJ2-3
V: TRBV14
size: NA
DNA: TGTGCCAGCAGACCATTAGACGGACTAGTTGGTACAGATACGCAGTATTTT
CDR3: CASRPLDGLVGTDTQYF

D: NA
J: TRBJ2-7
V: TRBV18
size: NA
DNA: TGTGCCAGCTCACCGACCCCGACAGTCGAGCAGTACTTC
CDR3: CASSPTPTVEQYF

D: TRBD2
J: TRBJ2-7
V: TRBV5-5
size: NA
DNA: TGTGCCAGCAGCCTGGGACTAGCGGGGTCGTACGAGCAGTACTTC
CDR3: CASSLGLAGSYEQYF

D: NA
J: TRBJ1-1
V: TRBV13
size: NA
DNA: TGTGCCAGCAGCTGGGGATCTGAAGCTTTCTTT
CDR3: CASSWGSEAFF